In this sample, the clone carrying this TCR beta chain turned up a few times. Original processing notes: Reference gene primer amplification in the assay estimated nucleated cell counts. Some clones are missing from TCRdb's copy, which holds only in-frame ones; the method was immunoSEQ multiplex PCR. V, J and clone size reflect that table, while D and trimming were determined from the DNA. The repertoire consists of some 200,000 clones, with over 75% occurring once and the leading ten covering 4% to 4.5%. V lost 3 bases, J lost 4 bases, and 12 bases lay in between. The germline CDR1 and CDR2 sequences are SGHAT and FQNNGV. The CDR3 covers 14 residues. This entry is derived from a study of blood T cell repertoires in COVID-19. Study-wide context: Collection of acute and convalescent COVID-19 samples took place in the United States, Italy and Spain.

The V gene is TRBV11-2, the J gene TRBJ1-2; no clear D gene. The TCR comes from a man aged 45-65 years with acute or convalescent COVID-19. Sample: peripheral blood. In DNA form, the CDR3 reads TGTGCCAGCAGCTTGTCGGACGGAGGCTATGGCTACACCTTC. Protein sequence: CASSLSDGGYGYTF.